Each of the 32 T cell receptor beta chains below was sequenced from the same sample in a study of blood T cell repertoires in COVID-19 (dated by TCRdb to the early 2020s). The library was produced with the immunoSEQ multiplex PCR assay. Drawn from immuneACCESS, this table holds only the in-frame rearrangements with V and J called that TCRdb kept. Clones are partly lost; checked studies trace under half to an unresolved V gene and leave the rest unexplained. The sample table records about 200,000 clones; over 80% of these occur just once. The top ten constitute under 0.95% of the sample. Sample: peripheral blood. Source of these receptors: a man aged 60-69 years with COVID-19, enrolled during active disease.

The chain links TRBV28 to TRBJ1-2, with a tentative D call TRBD1 (6 bases). The V end lost 5 bases, the J end lost 5 bases, and 9 bases lay between the germline ends. This CDR3 is 12 amino acids long. The germline V gene has CDR1 MDHEN and CDR2 SYDVKM. The CDR3 protein is CASSRTEYGYTF. The CDR3 region has the DNA TGTGCCAGCAGTCGGACAGAGTATGGCTACACCTTC.

This clone has just a few counts. V gene TRBV4-1 combines with J gene TRBJ1-2; TRBD1 matches 8 bases. V lost 7 bases and J lost 1; bases outside the gene matches: 5. The CDR3 has 14 residues. CDR1 MGHRA and CDR2 YSYEKL come from the germline V gene. The CDR3 sequence is CASTPGQGNYGYTF. As DNA, the CDR3 is TGCGCCAGCACCCCTGGACAGGGTAACTATGGCTACACCTTC.

This chain connects TRBV5-5 to TRBJ1-2; 8 nucleotides align to TRBD1. J gave up 1 base and V 4 bases, and 6 bases lay outside the gene matches. In germline, CDR1 is SGHKS, CDR2 YYEKEE (reference sequence). The CDR3 runs to 15 residues. CDR3 sequence (DNA): TGTGCCAGCAGCCCTGGACAGGGACTTAACTATGGCTACACCTTC. This codes for CASSPGQGLNYGYTF. The full variable domain, its missing parts supplied by reference TRBV5-5 and TRBJ1-2, is DAGVTQSPTHLIKTRGQQVTLRCSPISGHKSVSWYQQVLGQGPQFIFQYYEKEERGRGNFPDRFSARQFPNYSSELNVNALLLGDSALYLCASSPGQGLNYGYTFGSGTRLTVV.

This clone was detected only a few times. The gene calls are TRBV19 and TRBJ1-2, with D perhaps TRBD1 (5 bases). The CDR3 extends over 14 amino acids. Between the trimmed V and J ends, which lost 3 bases and 4 bases, there was a span of 12 bases. Germline V lookup: CDR1 LNHDA, CDR2 SQIVND (reference sequence). This CDR3 reads CASSIAAGGYGYTF. The DNA for the CDR3 is TGTGCCAGTAGTATCGCCGCGGGGGGCTATGGCTACACCTTC.

This chain uses TRBV6-5 with TRBJ1-2; D unresolved. V shed 6 bases and J shed 2 bases, with 10 bases lying between them. The CDR3 length is 13 residues. The germline V gene encodes CDR1 MNHEY and CDR2 SVGAGI. The CDR3 bases are TGTGCCAGCAGGACGGGAGTAAACTATGGCTACACCTTC. Its translation: CASRTGVNYGYTF.

This chain uses TRBV25-1 with TRBJ1-4; tentatively, D is TRBD1 (5 bases). The V gene lost 2 bases and the J gene lost 10 bases, with 14 bases spanning the gap. The germline gives CDR1 MGHDK, CDR2 SYGVNS. The CDR3 has 14 residues. CDR3 loop: CASSEAGQGGKLFF. CDR3 nucleotides: TGTGCCAGCAGTGAAGCGGGGCAGGGTGGAAAACTGTTTTTT. The full variable domain, rest sourced from reference TRBV25-1 and TRBJ1-4, is EADIYQTPRYLVIGTGKKITLECSQTMGHDKMYWYQQDPGMELHLIHYSYGVNSTEKGDLSSESTVSRIRTEHFPLTLESARPSHTSQYLCASSEAGQGGKLFFGSGTQLSVL.

The chain employs TRBV19 and TRBJ1-4; weak D call: TRBD1 (6 bases). Trimming stripped 4 bases from V and 8 bases from J, with 20 bases between. Germline lookup yields CDR1 LNHDA and CDR2 SQIVND (reference sequence). The CDR3 is 16 residues long. DNA of the CDR3: TGTGCCAGTAGTACCGAACAAAGGGGGTTTTTCGAAAAACTGTTTTTT. This codes for CASSTEQRGFFEKLFF. Supplemented by reference TRBV19 and TRBJ1-4, the full variable domain reads DGGITQSPKYLFRKEGQNVTLSCEQNLNHDAMYWYRQDPGQGLRLIYYSQIVNDFQKGDIAEGYSVSREKKESFPLTVTSAQKNPTAFYLCASSTEQRGFFEKLFFGSGTQLSVL.

This rearrangement joins TRBV10-3 to TRBJ1-1; perhaps TRBD1 as D (5 bases). Trimming left V 4 bases short and J 0 bases short, with 12 bases between. This CDR3 has 15 amino acids. Looked up from germline, CDR1 is ENHRY and CDR2 is SYGVKD. The chain's CDR3 is CAISARTSLNTEAFF. CDR3 nucleotide sequence: TGTGCCATCAGTGCCAGGACATCGTTGAACACTGAAGCTTTCTTT.

V usage is TRBV20-1 and J usage is TRBJ2-3; D remains unclear. The germline V and J ends were trimmed by 6 bases and 6 bases, with 7 bases remaining between them. The CDR3 loop spans 10 amino acids. Germline CDR1 is DFQATT and CDR2 is SNEGSKA (reference sequence). The CDR3 DNA follows: TGCAGTGCAATAGAGGATACGCAGTATTTT. Its translation is CSAIEDTQYF.

There are a few counts of this clone. The genes are TRBV5-1 and TRBJ1-1; no reliable D call. V lost 4 bases, J lost 4 bases, and 14 bases lay in between. The CDR3 covers 14 residues. Germline values: CDR1 SGHRS, CDR2 YFSETQ. The CDR3 coding sequence is TGCGCCAGCAGCCGCTGGGGAGACGGCACTGAAGCTTTCTTT. It codes for CASSRWGDGTEAFF.

The chain combines TRBV2 with TRBJ2-1; the D gene is possibly TRBD2 (6 bases). V lost 11 bases and J 0 bases, leaving 14 bases between the germline ends. The germline gives CDR1 SNHLY, CDR2 FYNNEI. CDR3 size: 14 residues. The CDR3 coding sequence is TGTGCCTGCCGGACTATTAGCTCCTACAATGAGCAGTTCTTC. It encodes CACRTISSYNEQFF.

The V gene is TRBV6-6, the J gene TRBJ2-7; the match to TRBD2 covers 11 bases. CDR1 is MNHNY, CDR2 SVGAGI, per germline (reference sequence). The CDR3 consists of 17 residues. With 5 bases clipped from V and 0 bases from J, the junction kept 9 bases outside the gene matches. This chain's CDR3 is CASSRASGTSGSYEQYF. Written as DNA, the CDR3 is TGTGCCAGCAGTCGCGCCTCCGGGACTAGCGGCTCCTACGAGCAGTACTTC.

The V gene is TRBV6-1, the J gene TRBJ2-5; 12 bases are a match to TRBD1. Germline CDR1 and CDR2: MNHNS and SASEGT. Trimming removed 0 bases from V and 3 bases from J; junction bases left unmatched: 5. CDR3 size: 17 residues. The CDR3 loop reads CASSEARDRGPKETQYF. In DNA form, the CDR3 reads TGTGCCAGCAGTGAAGCCAGGGACAGGGGGCCGAAAGAGACCCAGTACTTC.

CDR3 protein: CASSQDRSGTEAFF. The CDR3 DNA follows: TGCGCCAGCAGCCAAGATCGGTCAGGGACTGAAGCTTTCTTT. The chain combines TRBV4-1 with TRBJ1-1; the D gene is possibly TRBD1 (5 bases). CDR1 is MGHRA and CDR2 is YSYEKL in the germline V gene. V dropped 0 bases and J dropped 5 bases, with 10 bases sitting between them. The CDR3 length is 14 residues.

V and J are TRBV5-4 and TRBJ2-2; D gene uncertain. The CDR3 is made up of 15 amino acids. V lost 0 bases, J lost 0 bases, and 6 bases lay in between. From germline, CDR1 is SGHNT and CDR2 YYREEE (reference sequence). The CDR3 loop is CASSLGSANTGELFF. The CDR3 nucleotides are TGTGCCAGCAGCTTGGGGAGCGCGAACACCGGGGAGCTGTTTTTT.

J is TRBJ2-3 and V is TRBV5-4; no definite D call. The CDR3 contains 15 residues. Germline V gene data show CDR1 as SGHNT and CDR2 as YYREEE (reference sequence). Trimming left V 0 bases short and J 0 bases short, with 8 bases between. CDR3 DNA sequence: TGTGCCAGCAGCTTGGACTTTACTAGCACAGATACGCAGTATTTT. Encoded protein: CASSLDFTSTDTQYF.

Only a few counts were recorded for this clone. This chain uses TRBV4-2 with TRBJ1-1; D possibly corresponds to TRBD1 (6 bases). The ends were cut back, 3 bases at V and 6 bases at J, with 20 bases in the middle. This CDR3 has 16 amino acids. Germline lookup yields CDR1 LGHNA and CDR2 YNFKEQ. This chain's CDR3 is CASSQDVRGSAAEAFF. The CDR3 DNA is TGTGCCAGCAGCCAGGATGTGAGGGGGAGCGCCGCTGAAGCTTTCTTT.

The V gene is TRBV6-8, the J gene TRBJ1-4; 8 bases line up with TRBD1. CDR1 is MNHGY, CDR2 SAAAGT, per germline. The CDR3 extends over 12 amino acids. V lost 8 bases to trimming and J lost 7 bases; unmatched junction nucleotides: 3. The CDR3 sequence: CASGQGAEKLFF. The CDR3 DNA reads as TGTGCCAGCGGACAGGGTGCTGAAAAACTGTTTTTT.

The rearrangement uses TRBV4-3 and TRBJ1-5; no clear D gene. The CDR3 is made up of 14 amino acids. Trimming removed 0 bases from V and 6 bases from J, with 9 bases in between. From germline, CDR1 is LGHNA and CDR2 YSLEER. The CDR3 here is CASSQDTVSQPQHF. In DNA form, the CDR3 reads TGCGCCAGCAGCCAAGATACGGTTTCTCAGCCCCAGCATTTT.

CDR3 DNA sequence: TGTGCCAGCAACAGGGACAGGGGAAGGGAGACCCAGTACTTC. Its translation is CASNRDRGRETQYF. The chain links TRBV6-5 to TRBJ2-5, with 10 nucleotides matching TRBD1. The CDR3 contains 14 residues. The germline gives CDR1 MNHEY, CDR2 SVGAGI. Germline trimming cut 7 bases from V and 5 bases from J; bases unmatched to any gene: 7.

V is TRBV6-5 and J is TRBJ2-1; 12 bases line up with TRBD2. The CDR3 is 16 amino acids. Germline CDR1 and CDR2: MNHEY and SVGAGI. V lost 4 bases and J lost 4; bases outside the gene matches: 5. This CDR3 is CASSSLTSGRYNEQFF. CDR3 bases: TGTGCCAGCAGTTCCCTTACTAGCGGGAGGTACAATGAGCAGTTCTTC.

V usage is TRBV27 and J usage is TRBJ2-7; TRBD1 aligns across 12 bases. The length of the CDR3 is 17 residues. After removal of 5 bases from V and 6 bases from J, the junction contained 14 bases not matched to a gene. Germline V lookup: CDR1 MNHEY, CDR2 SMNVEV (reference sequence). The DNA for the CDR3 is TGTGCCAGCAGTCAGGGACAGGGGGCTCGATTCGCTGGCGAGCAGTACTTC. Translated: CASSQGQGARFAGEQYF.

V gene TRBV2 combines with J gene TRBJ2-3; D is uncertain. The germline V gene encodes CDR1 SNHLY and CDR2 FYNNEI. Deletions cut 5 bases from V and 8 bases from J, with 11 bases between. The CDR3 is 12 amino acids. In nucleotides, the CDR3 is TGTGCCAGCAGTTTTACAGTATCTACGCAGTATTTT. Its protein is CASSFTVSTQYF.

This clone was seen only once. The chain recombines TRBV4-3 with TRBJ1-2; 7 nucleotides line up with TRBD1. The CDR3 runs 15 residues. V was clipped by 4 bases and J by 0 bases; unmatched bases: 5. Germline CDR1 reads LGHNA; CDR2 reads YSLEER. The chain's CDR3 is CASSPQGDANYGYTF. The CDR3 DNA follows: TGCGCCAGCAGCCCCCAGGGGGACGCTAACTATGGCTACACCTTC.

This clone came up once. J is TRBJ2-2 and V is TRBV30; maybe TRBD2 (6 bases). Germline assignment: CDR1 GTSNPN and CDR2 SVGIG (reference sequence). The CDR3 loop spans 14 amino acids. V was clipped by 8 bases and J by 0 bases, with 13 bases between them. The CDR3 is CARMEGTNTGELFF. The CDR3, as DNA: TGTGCCCGGATGGAGGGAACGAACACCGGGGAGCTGTTTTTT.

CDR3 region: CASSESFWAGSYNEQFF. CDR3 in DNA: TGCGCCAGCAGTGAGTCCTTTTGGGCAGGATCCTACAATGAGCAGTTCTTC. This chain links TRBV10-2 with TRBJ2-1; D ambiguous. Germline CDR1 is WSHSY and CDR2 is SAAADI. V lost 0 bases, J lost 1 base, and 13 bases lay in between. The CDR3 contains 17 residues.

The V gene is TRBV18, the J gene TRBJ2-5, with 7 positions matching TRBD2. Unmatched junction bases numbered 8, after V lost 3 bases and J lost 1 base. This CDR3 spans 16 amino acids. Germline CDR1 and CDR2: KGHSH and LQKENI. This CDR3 reads CASSPERGPTQETQYF. CDR3 nucleotide sequence: TGTGCCAGCTCACCCGAGCGGGGACCTACCCAAGAGACCCAGTACTTC.

The V gene is TRBV5-1, the J gene TRBJ1-4; weak D call: TRBD1 (6 bases). This CDR3 spans 15 amino acids. Germline V gene lookup returns CDR1 SGHRS and CDR2 YFSETQ. The V end was cut by 3 bases, the J end by 5 bases, with 14 bases between. This CDR3 is CASSSLAGGNEKLFF. The CDR3 nucleotides read TGCGCCAGCAGCTCATTGGCGGGGGGCAATGAAAAACTGTTTTTT.

The V and J genes are TRBV27 and TRBJ1-6, with a weak D call TRBD1 (5 bases). This CDR3 has 14 amino acids. The V gene's germline CDR1 is MNHEY and CDR2 SMNVEV (reference sequence). Trimming took 5 bases from V and 10 from J, leaving 15 bases between them. CDR3: CASSPRGGDSPLHF. Here the CDR3 DNA reads TGTGCCAGCAGTCCCCGGGGAGGGGACTCACCCCTCCACTTT.

V usage is TRBV3-1 (or the pseudogene TRBV3-2) and J usage is TRBJ2-4, with D perhaps TRBD2 (6 bases). Germline assignment: CDR1 LGHDT and CDR2 YNNKEL (reference sequence). The CDR3 consists of 17 residues. V shed 4 bases and J shed 6 bases, with 22 bases lying between them. The CDR3, as DNA: TGTGCCAGCAGCCTAACTTCCGGGCTAGGGCGGGGAAACATTCAGTACTTC. Protein: CASSLTSGLGRGNIQYF.

The rearrangement links TRBV15 to TRBJ1-1; TRBD1 matches at 10 bases. The CDR3 runs to 15 residues. V shed 1 base and J 8 bases; nucleotides not matched to a gene: 7. Germline CDR1 is LNHNV and CDR2 is YYDKDF (reference sequence). The CDR3 loop is CATSRGVTGGLEAFF. DNA of the CDR3: TGTGCCACCAGCAGAGGGGTGACAGGGGGCTTGGAAGCTTTCTTT. The variable domain in full, completed from reference TRBV15 and TRBJ1-1, reads DAMVIQNPRYQVTQFGKPVTLSCSQTLNHNVMYWYQQKSSQAPKLLFHYYDKDFNNEADTPDNFQSRRPNTSFCFLDIRSPGLGDTAMYLCATSRGVTGGLEAFFGQGTRLTVV.

V and J are TRBV2 and TRBJ2-7, with D possibly TRBD1 on 5 matching bases. Per the germline V gene, CDR1 is SNHLY and CDR2 is FYNNEI. Trimming stripped 6 bases from V and 0 bases from J, with 12 bases between. CDR3 length: 14 amino acids. The CDR3 region has the DNA TGTGCCAGCAGGGCGGACACTTACTCCTACGAGCAGTACTTC. This sequence encodes CASRADTYSYEQYF.